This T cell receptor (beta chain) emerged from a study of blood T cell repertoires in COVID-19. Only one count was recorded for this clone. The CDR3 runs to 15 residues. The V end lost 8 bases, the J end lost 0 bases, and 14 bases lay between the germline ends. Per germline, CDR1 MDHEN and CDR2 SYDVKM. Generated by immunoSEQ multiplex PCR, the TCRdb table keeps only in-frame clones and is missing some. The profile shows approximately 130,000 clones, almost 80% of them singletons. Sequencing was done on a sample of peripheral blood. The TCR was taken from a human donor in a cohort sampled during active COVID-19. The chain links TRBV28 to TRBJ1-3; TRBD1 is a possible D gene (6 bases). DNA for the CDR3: TGTGCCAGCCTAGGGGGTCCAAGCTCTGGAAACACCATATATTTT. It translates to CASLGGPSSGNTIYF.